Below, 15 T cell receptor beta chains from the same sample are listed, as sequenced in a study of blood T cell repertoires in COVID-19. Clones were sequenced by immunoSEQ multiplex PCR, and TCRdb holds only the in-frame ones, with some missing. The sample consists of around 470,000 clones, roughly nine tenths of them appearing once. The sample was peripheral blood. Receptor source: a young man with COVID-19, enrolled during active disease.

This clone was picked up one time. The J gene is TRBJ2-7, the V gene TRBV5-4, with 7 bases aligning to TRBD2. Germline V CDR1 and CDR2: SGHNT, YYREEE (reference sequence). CDR3 length: 16 residues. The ends lost 4 bases at V and 0 bases at J; junction bases unmatched: 10. The chain's CDR3 is CASSRPPGGSSYEQYF. The CDR3 region has the DNA TGTGCCAGCAGCCGCCCACCGGGAGGTTCCTCCTACGAGCAGTACTTC. Full variable domain (outside the CDR3, taken from reference TRBV5-4 and TRBJ2-7): ETGVTQSPTHLIKTRGQQVTLRCSSQSGHNTVSWYQQALGQGPQFIFQYYREEENGRGNFPPRFSGLQFPNYSSELNVNALELDDSALYLCASSRPPGGSSYEQYFGPGTRLTVT.

J is TRBJ2-1 and V is TRBV12-3 or TRBV12-4; D uncertain. Trimming took off 3 bases at V and 10 bases at J, with 10 bases between the two ends. CDR3 size: 12 residues. CDR3 sequence: CASSFGAAEQFF. CDR3 bases: TGTGCCAGCAGTTTCGGTGCGGCAGAGCAGTTCTTC.

The rearrangement uses TRBV4-2 and TRBJ2-7, with TRBD2 matching 14 bases. The ends lost 4 bases at V and 2 bases at J; junction bases unmatched: 4. The CDR3 totals 16 residues. Germline CDR1 and CDR2: LGHNA and YNFKEQ. Written as DNA, the CDR3 is TGTGCCAGCAGCCGGGTGACTAGCGGGAGGGCCTACGAGCAGTACTTC. Amino acids: CASSRVTSGRAYEQYF.

The rearrangement joins TRBV10-3 to TRBJ2-3, with 15 positions matching TRBD2. The CDR3 is 19 residues long. Germline values: CDR1 ENHRY, CDR2 SYGVKD. V dropped 7 bases and J dropped 2; count of bases not matched to a gene: 13. Written as DNA, the CDR3 is TGTGCCATCATGAAAACCTCGGGACTAGCGGGGGGCCACACAGATACGCAGTATTTT. This codes for CAIMKTSGLAGGHTDTQYF.

The chain combines TRBV15 with TRBJ1-2; D not certain. Germline assignment: CDR1 LNHNV and CDR2 YYDKDF (reference sequence). The length of the CDR3 is 16 residues. The germline V and J ends were trimmed by 0 bases and 4 bases, with 15 bases remaining between them. CDR3 coding DNA: TGTGCCACCAGCAGAGATGGCGCGGATCGCGGCTATGGCTACACCTTC. The encoded protein is CATSRDGADRGYGYTF.

This chain joins TRBV27 and TRBJ1-2, with D possibly matching TRBD1 (5 bases). V lost 6 bases and J lost 4, with 6 bases in between. The V gene's germline CDR1 is MNHEY and CDR2 SMNVEV (reference sequence). CDR3 length: 11 amino acids. The CDR3 loop is CASRTAYGYTF. The CDR3 nucleotides are TGTGCCAGCAGGACAGCCTATGGCTACACCTTC.

This chain uses TRBV5-8 with TRBJ2-2; possibly TRBD2 for D (6 bases). This CDR3 region has 17 residues. Germline-derived CDR1 and CDR2 are SGHTS and YDEGEE. With 2 bases removed from V and 0 bases from J, the gap between germline ends came to 14 bases. Here the CDR3 DNA reads TGTGCCAGCAGCTTTGGAGGGGCCCTCGCGAACACCGGGGAGCTGTTTTTT. Translation gives CASSFGGALANTGELFF.

CDR3 sequence (DNA): TGCAGCGGTGGGGCGTTGGACACTGCCTACGAGCAGTACTTC. Translated, it gives CSGGALDTAYEQYF. This rearrangement joins TRBV29-1 to TRBJ2-7; a weak D match, TRBD1 (5 bases). Germline V lookup: CDR1 SQVTM, CDR2 ANQGSEA. CDR3 length: 14 amino acids. V was trimmed by 7 bases and J by 2 bases, leaving 18 bases between them.

This chain joins TRBV7-8 and TRBJ2-2; 11 nucleotides line up with TRBD2. The germline gives CDR1 SGHVS, CDR2 FQNEAQ. The CDR3 is 17 residues long. The ends lost 4 bases at V and 3 bases at J; junction bases unmatched: 7. CDR3 sequence (DNA): TGTGCCAGCAGCTCCTTAGCGGGGGGGCCTGACACCGGGGAGCTGTTTTTT. Translating it yields CASSSLAGGPDTGELFF.

V is TRBV19 and J is TRBJ2-7, with no clear D. Germline CDR1 LNHDA, CDR2 SQIVND (reference sequence). CDR3 length equals 13 residues. The V and J ends lost 3 bases and 5 bases respectively, with 11 bases between them. The CDR3 sequence: CASSISVSDEQYF. CDR3 coding DNA: TGTGCCAGTAGTATTTCTGTGTCGGACGAGCAGTACTTC.

The chain combines TRBV5-1 with TRBJ2-1, with 13 bases aligning to TRBD2. The CDR3 loop spans 15 amino acids. V shed 4 bases, J shed 10 bases, and the junction held 8 bases outside the gene matches. Germline values: CDR1 SGHRS, CDR2 YFSETQ. The CDR3 loop reads CASSPGLAGVEEQFF. In DNA, the CDR3 is TGCGCCAGCAGCCCTGGACTAGCGGGAGTGGAAGAGCAGTTCTTC.

This clone was counted a single time. V gene TRBV2 combines with J gene TRBJ1-4; D not certain. This CDR3 spans 15 amino acids. Germline V gene sequence: CDR1 SNHLY, CDR2 FYNNEI. V dropped 1 base and J dropped 2 bases, with 8 bases sitting between them. Here the CDR3 reads CASSEGGQTNEKLFF. CDR3 nucleotide sequence: TGTGCCAGCAGTGAAGGTGGGCAGACTAATGAAAAACTGTTTTTT. The full variable domain, in which reference TRBV2 and TRBJ1-4 provide the parts outside the CDR3, is EPEVTQTPSHQVTQMGQEVILRCVPISNHLYFYWYRQILGQKVEFLVSFYNNEISEKSEIFDDQFSVERPDGSNFTLKIRSTKLEDSAMYFCASSEGGQTNEKLFFGSGTQLSVL.

This chain links TRBV20-1 with TRBJ2-5, with no clear D. This CDR3 comprises 11 residues. The V end was cut by 3 bases, the J end by 5 bases, with 7 bases between. Germline V gene data show CDR1 as DFQATT and CDR2 as SNEGSKA (reference sequence). The CDR3 nucleotides read TGCAGTGCTAGTCAGGTGGAGACCCAGTACTTC. Translation gives CSASQVETQYF.

This clone was observed a single time. The chain employs TRBV7-6 and TRBJ2-5; D unresolved. The CDR3 covers 14 residues. Trimming shortened V by 1 base and J by 5 bases, and 11 bases separated the two germline ends. The germline V gene has CDR1 SGHVS and CDR2 FNYEAQ. The CDR3 region has the DNA TGTGCCAGCAGCTTAGACCCAGGTGCGGAGACCCAGTACTTC. It codes for CASSLDPGAETQYF.

The chain links TRBV4-2 to TRBJ2-3, with 14 bases aligning to TRBD2. Unmatched junction bases numbered 7, after V lost 0 bases and J lost 5 bases. Per germline, CDR1 LGHNA and CDR2 YNFKEQ. The length of the CDR3 is 18 residues. The CDR3, as DNA: TGTGCCAGCAGCCAAGATCCCACGACTAGCGGGGGGGGAGATACGCAGTATTTT. Its protein product is CASSQDPTTSGGGDTQYF.